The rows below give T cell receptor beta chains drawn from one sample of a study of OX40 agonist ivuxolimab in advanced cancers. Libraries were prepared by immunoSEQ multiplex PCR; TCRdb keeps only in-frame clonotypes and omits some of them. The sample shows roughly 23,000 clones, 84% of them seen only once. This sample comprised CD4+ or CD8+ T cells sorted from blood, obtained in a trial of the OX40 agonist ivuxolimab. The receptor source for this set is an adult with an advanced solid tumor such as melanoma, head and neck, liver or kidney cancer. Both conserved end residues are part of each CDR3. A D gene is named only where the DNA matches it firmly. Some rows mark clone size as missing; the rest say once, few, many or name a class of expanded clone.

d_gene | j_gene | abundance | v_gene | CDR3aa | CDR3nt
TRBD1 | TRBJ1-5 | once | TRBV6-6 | CASNTGGGSEPQHF | TGTGCCAGCAATACAGGGGGAGGTTCTGAGCCCCAGCATTTT
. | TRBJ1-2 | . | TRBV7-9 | CASSSDYGYTF | TGTGCCAGCAGTTCCGACTATGGCTACACCTTC
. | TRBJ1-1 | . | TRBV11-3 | CASSPSREIIAPEAFF | TGTGCCAGCAGCCCCTCGCGGGAGATAATCGCCCCTGAAGCTTTCTTT
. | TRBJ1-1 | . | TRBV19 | CASEEGGFFF | TGTGCCAGCGAGGAGGGGGGTTTCTTCTTT
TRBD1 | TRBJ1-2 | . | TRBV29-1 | CSVEVRTGGFADYGYTF | TGCAGCGTTGAAGTCCGGACAGGGGGCTTTGCAGACTATGGCTACACCTTC
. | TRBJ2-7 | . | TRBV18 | CASSPGDSYEQYF | TGTGCCAGCTCACCAGGAGACAGTTACGAGCAGTACTTC
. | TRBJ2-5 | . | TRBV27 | CASSSRDPTLQETQYF | TGTGCCAGCAGTTCCCGGGACCCAACACTCCAAGAGACCCAGTACTTC
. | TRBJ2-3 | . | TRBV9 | CASSVWEDRDTQYF | TGTGCCAGCAGCGTATGGGAAGATAGGGATACGCAGTATTTT
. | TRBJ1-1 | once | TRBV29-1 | CSVDVGSVNTEAFF | TGCAGCGTTGATGTTGGGTCAGTGAACACTGAAGCTTTCTTT
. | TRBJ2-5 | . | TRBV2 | CASSGSSGEETQYF | TGTGCCAGCAGTGGCAGCAGCGGCGAAGAGACCCAGTACTTC
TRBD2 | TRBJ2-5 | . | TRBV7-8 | CASSLGGLAGGNF | TGTGCCAGCAGCTTAGGAGGACTAGCGGGGGGGAACTTC
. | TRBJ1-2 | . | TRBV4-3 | CASSQATGFYTF | TGCGCCAGCAGCCAGGCCACAGGATTCTACACCTTC
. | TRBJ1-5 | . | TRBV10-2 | CASSGGFGNQPQHF | TGCGCCAGCAGTGGGGGATTCGGCAATCAGCCCCAGCATTTT
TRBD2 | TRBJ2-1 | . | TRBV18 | CASSPKTSGGSHNEQFF | TGTGCCAGCTCACCGAAAACTAGCGGGGGGTCCCACAATGAGCAGTTCTTC
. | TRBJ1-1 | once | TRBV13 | CASSFPLSMNTEAFF | TGTGCCAGCAGCTTTCCCTTATCAATGAACACTGAAGCTTTCTTT
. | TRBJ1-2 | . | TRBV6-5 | CASSYPRTGSFGYTF | TGTGCCAGCAGTTACCCCCGGACCGGGTCGTTTGGCTACACCTTC
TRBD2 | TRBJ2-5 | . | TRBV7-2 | CASSAKLAGMGETQYF | TGTGCCAGCAGCGCGAAGCTAGCGGGGATGGGGGAGACCCAGTACTTC
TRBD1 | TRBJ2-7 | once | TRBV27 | CASSLTGGEQYF | TGTGCCAGCAGTTTAACAGGGGGGGAGCAGTACTTC
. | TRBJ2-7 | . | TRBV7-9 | CASSLEWFYEQYF | TGTGCCAGCAGCTTAGAATGGTTCTACGAGCAGTACTTC
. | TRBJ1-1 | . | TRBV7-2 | CASSPLVQGSEAFF | TGTGCCAGCAGTCCCCTCGTCCAGGGGTCTGAAGCTTTCTTT
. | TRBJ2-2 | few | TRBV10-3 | CAISPESQINTGELFF | TGTGCCATCAGTCCCGAGTCACAGATAAACACCGGGGAGCTGTTTTTT
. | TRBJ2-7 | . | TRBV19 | CASSRAWGNSYEQYF | TGTGCCAGTAGTAGGGCATGGGGCAACTCCTACGAGCAGTACTTC
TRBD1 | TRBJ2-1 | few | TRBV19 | CASSMNRGRRNEQFF | TGTGCCAGTAGTATGAACAGGGGGCGACGAAATGAGCAGTTCTTC
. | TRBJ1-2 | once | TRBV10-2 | CASSAGGNYGYTF | TGCGCCAGCAGTGCTGGGGGTAACTATGGCTACACCTTC
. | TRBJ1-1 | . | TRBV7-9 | CASSLLGLGEAFF | TGTGCCAGCAGCTTATTAGGATTAGGTGAAGCTTTCTTT
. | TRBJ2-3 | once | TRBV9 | CASSVGGGTQDTQYF | TGTGCCAGCAGCGTAGGAGGGGGAACCCAAGATACGCAGTATTTT
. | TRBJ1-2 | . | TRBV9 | CASSGYRDAGDYGYTF | TGTGCCAGCAGCGGGTACCGGGACGCGGGCGACTATGGCTACACCTTC
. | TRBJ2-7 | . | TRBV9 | CASSVAGTYEQYF | TGTGCCAGCAGCGTAGCCGGGACCTACGAGCAGTACTTC
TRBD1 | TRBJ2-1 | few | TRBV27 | CASSLAGGGWGEQFF | TGTGCCAGCAGTTTAGCAGGGGGCGGATGGGGTGAGCAGTTCTTC
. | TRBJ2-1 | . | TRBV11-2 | CASSFERAPGILGDEQFF | TGTGCCAGCAGCTTTGAGAGGGCCCCCGGGATCCTTGGGGATGAGCAGTTCTTC
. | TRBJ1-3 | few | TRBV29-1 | CSVVSGSSGNTIYF | TGCAGCGTTGTGTCTGGGAGCTCTGGAAACACCATATATTTT
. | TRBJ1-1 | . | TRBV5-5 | CASSLVKVGSTEAFF | TGTGCCAGCAGCTTGGTAAAGGTGGGAAGCACTGAAGCTTTCTTT
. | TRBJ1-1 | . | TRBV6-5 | CASSPNTVRNTEAFF | TGTGCCAGCAGCCCTAACACGGTACGGAACACTGAAGCTTTCTTT
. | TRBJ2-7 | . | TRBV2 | CASAGISYEQYF | TGTGCCAGCGCCGGGATATCCTACGAGCAGTACTTC
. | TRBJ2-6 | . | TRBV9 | CASSGSGSQSGSGANVLTF | TGTGCCAGCAGCGGGTCCGGGTCCCAGAGTGGATCTGGGGCCAACGTCCTGACTTTC
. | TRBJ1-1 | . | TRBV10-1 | CASSDNLNTEAFF | TGCGCCAGCAGTGACAACCTGAACACTGAAGCTTTCTTT